Sequencing of this T cell receptor (beta chain) was carried out in a study of T cell repertoires in breast cancer. Study observations and caveats: This emulsion RT-PCR profile was considered qualitative rather than quantitative.

During the second nested PCR, blocking oligonucleotides suppressed genes that were not paired. TCRdb itself ran the emulsion pairing reads through MiXCR, one entry per CDR3 protein. The table lists tens of thousands of distinct CDR3 sequences, 45% of them singletons. An expanded emulsion RT-PCR with primers for all TCR V genes paired CD8+ T cell chains. Overnight incubation in roughly 10 IU/mL IL-2 followed CD8 positive selection of the T cells. This clonotype was counted only a few times. Antigen specificity is unknown. CDR1 is DFQATT and CDR2 is SNEGSKA in the germline V gene (reference sequence). The CDR3 spans 14 residues. V shed 0 bases and J 6 bases; nucleotides not matched to a gene: 8.

Sequencing used CD8+ T cells. The chain joins TRBV20-1 to TRBJ2-7; 7 positions match TRBD1. This TCR was recovered from a pool of human donors with breast cancer or a healthy control (not recorded which). This CDR3 reads CSARDRGQEIEQYF. CDR3 bases: TGCAGTGCTAGAGATAGGGGGCAGGAAATCGAGCAGTACTTC.